What follows are 15 T cell receptor beta chains derived from one specimen sequenced in a study of Ad26.COV2.S vaccination and SARS-CoV-2 variants. Treatment in this sample: 15 to 20 received Ad26.COV2.S at low or high dose, single or two shots; a few received placebo; per-sample allocation not given. Collection of samples fell on day 63 after the first vaccine or placebo injection. Libraries were prepared by immunoSEQ multiplex PCR; TCRdb keeps only in-frame clonotypes and omits some of them. The sample yields 300,000 to 350,000 clones, around 88% seen once. This material consisted of peripheral blood, taken in a trial of Ad26.COV2.S vaccine versus placebo. These TCRs come from a person between 18 and 59 years old who received the Ad26.COV2.S COVID-19 vaccine or a placebo.

The chain links TRBV24-1 to TRBJ2-2; 9 nucleotides line up with TRBD1. Germline V lookup: CDR1 KGHDR, CDR2 SFDVKD. The CDR3 loop spans 16 amino acids. V lost 2 bases, J lost 5 bases, and 5 bases stayed unmatched. CDR3 bases: TGTGCCACCAGTGATTGGGGACAGGGAAGTACCGGGGAGCTGTTTTTT. Its protein is CATSDWGQGSTGELFF.

The chain has TRBV14 and TRBJ1-6; tentatively, D is TRBD1 (6 bases). Trimming removed 4 bases at V and 9 bases at J, with 13 bases between. The CDR3 extends over 14 amino acids. Germline lookup yields CDR1 SGHDN and CDR2 FVKESK. This CDR3 is CASSLTGYGSPLHF. The CDR3 bases are TGTGCCAGCAGCCTTACAGGGTATGGTTCACCCCTCCACTTT.

The gene calls are TRBV29-1 and TRBJ2-5, with 9 bases fitting TRBD1. V lost 7 bases and J lost 4; bases outside the gene matches: 4. Germline V CDR1 and CDR2: SQVTM, ANQGSEA. This CDR3 region has 12 residues. CDR3 in DNA: TGCAGCGCCCGGGACAGGGTAGAGACCCAGTACTTC. Protein product: CSARDRVETQYF.

CDR3 amino acids: CASSLGSGSYEQYF. Here the CDR3 DNA reads TGTGCCAGCAGCCTTGGTAGCGGGAGTTACGAGCAGTACTTC. The chain combines TRBV7-2 with TRBJ2-7; TRBD2 matches 9 bases. The CDR3 is made up of 14 amino acids. V gave up 5 bases and J gave up 4 bases; unmatched junction bases: 6. The germline V gene encodes CDR1 SGHTA and CDR2 FQGNSA.

This clone was observed once. The rearrangement links TRBV19 to TRBJ2-5; 10 bases map to TRBD1. Germline assignment: CDR1 LNHDA and CDR2 SQIVND (reference sequence). J gave up 5 bases and V 3 bases, and 6 bases lay outside the gene matches. This CDR3 is 15 amino acids long. CDR3 in DNA: TGTGCCAGTAGTATGTCGACAGGGGGCATCGAGACCCAGTACTTC. Amino acids: CASSMSTGGIETQYF.

This chain uses TRBV10-3 with TRBJ2-4, with 7 bases identical to TRBD1. This CDR3 region has 15 residues. Unmatched junction bases numbered 2, after V lost 0 bases and J lost 3 bases. Germline V gives CDR1 ENHRY, CDR2 SYGVKD. The CDR3 here is CAISESSGGKNIQYF. The DNA for the CDR3 is TGTGCCATCAGTGAGTCTTCAGGGGGCAAAAACATTCAGTACTTC.

The chain carries TRBV9 and TRBJ1-1; no reliable D call. CDR3 size: 14 residues. Trimming took 0 bases from V and 2 from J, leaving 8 bases between them. CDR1 SGDLS and CDR2 YYNGEE come from the germline V gene. CDR3 bases: TGTGCCAGCAGCGTAGTACCGGCAAACACTGAAGCTTTCTTT. Translated: CASSVVPANTEAFF.

The chain has TRBV27 and TRBJ2-1; D unresolved. The CDR3 is 15 residues long. The germline V and J ends were trimmed by 2 bases and 6 bases, with 14 bases remaining between them. Germline CDR1 reads MNHEY; CDR2 reads SMNVEV (reference sequence). CDR3 nucleotide sequence: TGTGCCAGCAGTTTAGGTCGTGCCAGTTCCAATGAGCAGTTCTTC. It codes for CASSLGRASSNEQFF.

The chain recombines TRBV30 with TRBJ1-3, with a weak D call TRBD1 (5 bases). Trimming took 2 bases from V and 10 from J, leaving 12 bases between them. Germline CDR1 is GTSNPN and CDR2 is SVGIG (reference sequence). CDR3 length equals 12 residues. CDR3 sequence reads: CAWSLGDVTIYF. CDR3 bases: TGTGCCTGGAGTCTAGGGGACGTAACCATATATTTT.

The chain has TRBV28 and TRBJ1-2, with TRBD1 matching over 7 bases. The CDR3 length is 13 residues. Germline-derived CDR1 and CDR2 are MDHEN and SYDVKM. V dropped 3 bases and J dropped 7; count of bases not matched to a gene: 5. CDR3 protein: CASSLIGGGGYTF. CDR3 coding DNA: TGTGCCAGCAGTTTGATAGGGGGCGGTGGCTACACCTTC.

V usage is TRBV6-5 and J usage is TRBJ2-5; D not resolved. V was pared by 7 bases and J by 5 bases, with 14 bases between. The CDR3 runs to 13 residues. The germline gives CDR1 MNHEY, CDR2 SVGAGI. CDR3 sequence reads: CASTFWIVETQYF. The DNA of the CDR3 is TGTGCCAGCACGTTTTGGATAGTGGAGACCCAGTACTTC.

The chain employs TRBV18 and TRBJ2-1; the match to TRBD2 covers 10 bases. The CDR3 spans 16 residues. CDR1 and CDR2 (germline): KGHSH, LQKENI. V was pared by 2 bases and J by 1 base, with 2 bases of the junction left unmatched. CDR3 region: CASSPGGLASYNEQFF. For the CDR3, the DNA is TGTGCCAGCTCACCAGGGGGACTAGCGTCCTACAATGAGCAGTTCTTC. Filled out from reference TRBV18 and TRBJ2-1, the complete variable domain reads NAGVMQNPRHLVRRRGQEARLRCSPMKGHSHVYWYRQLPEEGLKFMVYLQKENIIDESGMPKERFSAEFPKEGPSILRIQQVVRGDSAAYFCASSPGGLASYNEQFFGPGTRLTVL.

The rearrangement joins TRBV2 to TRBJ2-3; 10 nucleotides agree with TRBD2. CDR1 and CDR2 (germline): SNHLY, FYNNEI. The V and J ends lost 7 bases and 5 bases, in that order; junction bases with no gene match: 9. This CDR3 spans 15 amino acids. The CDR3 DNA sequence: TGTGCCAGCATAAGAGCGGGGGGGCATCAAGATACGCAGTATTTT. Protein sequence: CASIRAGGHQDTQYF.

The chain recombines TRBV7-9 with TRBJ1-1; D possibly corresponds to TRBD1 (5 bases). CDR3 length: 14 amino acids. The germline V gene encodes CDR1 SEHNR and CDR2 FQNEAQ (reference sequence). CDR3 nucleotides: TGTGCTTCCCCGAGGACGGGGGGGGGCACTGAAGCTTTCTTT. Amino acids: CASPRTGGGTEAFF.

V gene TRBV6-2 or TRBV6-3 combines with J gene TRBJ1-6, with D perhaps matching TRBD1 (5 bases). The CDR3 contains 16 residues. Germline loops: CDR1 MNHEY, CDR2 SVGEGT. The V end lost 2 bases, the J end lost 9 bases, and 17 bases lay between the germline ends. This CDR3 is CASSYLSGTRTSPLHF. CDR3 sequence (DNA): TGTGCCAGCAGTTACCTATCCGGGACCCGTACTTCACCCCTCCACTTT.